The T cell receptor beta chain under discussion was sequenced for a study of cytomegalovirus exposure and HLA in healthy donors. Turning to the study itself: The Caucasian-associated ancestry cluster held roughly 80% of 398 genotyped donors.

The PCR was carried out with 60 Vbeta primers and 13 Jbeta primers. Data came from immunoSEQ multiplex PCR; TCRdb stores just in-frame clones and leaves some out. In the table there are 100,000 or so clones, about 74% of which are singletons. As regards this clone: What it binds is unknown.

Study-level results: For most TCR beta V segments, an earlier analysis put the productive rate at about 90% or about 30% of the time. Common viral pathogens seemed, in a later analysis, to connect with several of the most significant clusters. Accurate predictions that matched the HLA-A and HLA-B alleles of most subjects were reportedly made from TCR beta sequences.

The sequenced material came from PBMCs. The sequence was collected from a male donor in good health and CMV-seropositive.

The CDR3 protein is CASTPQGYWTLRGEQYF. The CDR3 region has the DNA TGTGCCAGCACCCCCCAAGGTTATTGGACCCTAAGGGGTGAGCAGTACTTC. V gene TRBV28 combines with J gene TRBJ2-7, with D possibly being TRBD1 (5 bases). Per the germline V gene, CDR1 is MDHEN and CDR2 is SYDVKM. Trimming removed 7 bases at V and 7 bases at J, with 29 bases between. The CDR3 runs to 17 residues.